What follows is one T cell receptor beta chain and its context. The sample is drawn from a study of shared clonotypes between healthy human individuals. This CDR3 comprises 13 residues. V dropped 5 bases and J dropped 1 base, with 7 bases sitting between them. The germline V gene has CDR1 SEHNR and CDR2 FQNEAQ (reference sequence). Profiling relied on immunoSEQ multiplex PCR, and the TCRdb table lists in-frame clones only, not all of them. The table lists approximately 2.4 million clones, 95% of them singletons. Sequencing was performed on naive CD4+ T cells sorted from blood. The subset: CD45RA+ positively selected. The V and J genes are TRBV7-9 and TRBJ2-3; D is unresolved. The sequence was obtained from a man between 18 and 35 years old in good health. CDR3 nucleotides: TGTGCCAGCAGCAACCAGGGCACAGATACGCAGTATTTT. Translated: CASSNQGTDTQYF.